Listed below are T cell receptor beta chains from one sample, sequenced in a study of Graves' ophthalmopathy and Graves' hyperthyroidism. TCRdb called the multiplex PCR reads again in MiXCR, with one record for every CDR3 protein. The sample carries 350,000 to 450,000 distinct CDR3 sequences, about 16% recorded once. The source material was peripheral blood. These receptor sequences come from a woman under 30 with Graves' ophthalmopathy. The CDR3 runs from the conserved cysteine through the conserved F or W. The D gene is left open where the match is weak. A clone size is listed for some rows: how often the clone was seen (once, few, many), or a class if it is expanded.

v_gene	abundance	d_gene	j_gene	CDR3aa	CDR3nt
TRBV28	many	NA	TRBJ2-2	CASSLAAGETGELFF	TGTGCCAGCAGTTTAGCCGCAGGGGAAACCGGGGAGCTGTTTTTT
TRBV18	few	NA	TRBJ2-4	CASSPKPNGTAKNIQYF	TGTGCCAGCTCACCAAAACCGAACGGGACGGCCAAAAACATTCAGTACTTC
TRBV19	medium-sized	NA	TRBJ1-1	CASSPRLSGSGDTEAFF	TGTGCCAGTAGCCCCAGGTTGAGTGGTAGCGGTGACACTGAAGCTTTCTTT
TRBV6-2/TRBV6-3	many	TRBD2	TRBJ2-7	CASSYSRRRGISYEQYF	TGTGCCAGCAGTTACAGCCGACGGCGGGGGATCTCCTACGAGCAGTACTTC
TRBV30	many	TRBD1	TRBJ1-5	CAPGQGTSHGNQPQHF	TGTGCCCCGGGACAGGGGACATCCCACGGTAATCAGCCCCAGCATTTT
TRBV10-2	many	TRBD2	TRBJ2-2	CASSLAGGQFLPTGELFF	TGCGCCAGCAGTTTAGCGGGAGGGCAATTTCTTCCCACCGGGGAGCTGTTTTTT
TRBV6-2/TRBV6-3	many	TRBD2	TRBJ2-7	CASSYSIVAGGLSYEQYF	TGTGCCAGCAGTTACTCGATTGTTGCGGGAGGTCTGTCCTACGAGCAGTACTTC
TRBV12-3/TRBV12-4	many	NA	TRBJ1-1	CASSLGENTEAFF	TGTGCCAGCAGTTTAGGGGAGAACACTGAAGCTTTCTTT
TRBV12-3/TRBV12-4	many	TRBD1	TRBJ1-5	CASSFRQGNYQPQHF	TGTGCCAGCAGTTTTAGACAGGGAAATTATCAGCCCCAGCATTTT
TRBV10-3	many	TRBD1	TRBJ2-2	CATRATGQGLTGELFF	TGTGCCACCAGGGCCACGGGACAGGGGTTAACCGGGGAGCTGTTTTTT
TRBV20-1	many	TRBD1	TRBJ1-5	CSARTGVLSNQPQHF	TGCAGTGCTCGGACAGGGGTTCTCAGCAATCAGCCCCAGCATTTT
TRBV7-6	many	TRBD1	TRBJ1-5	CASRMGTDQNQPQHF	TGTGCCAGCAGGATGGGGACAGACCAAAATCAGCCCCAGCATTTT
TRBV11-2	many	NA	TRBJ2-5	CASSIIPTARETQYF	TGTGCCAGCAGTATCATTCCTACCGCCCGAGAGACCCAGTACTTC
TRBV9	many	NA	TRBJ2-2	CASQGGGTGELFF	TGTGCCAGCCAGGGAGGGGGAACCGGGGAGCTGTTTTTT
TRBV5-4	many	TRBD1	TRBJ2-6	CASSLADRLSSGANVLTF	TGTGCCAGCAGCTTGGCGGACAGGCTGAGCTCTGGGGCCAACGTCCTGACTTTC
TRBV28	many	TRBD1	TRBJ1-1	CASSLTGVVTEAFF	TGTGCCAGCAGTTTGACAGGGGTGGTTACTGAAGCTTTCTTT
TRBV7-9	NA	NA	TRBJ1-1	CASSLPYVTEAFF	TGTGCCAGCAGCCTCCCGTACGTCACTGAAGCTTTCTTT
TRBV9	many	TRBD1	TRBJ1-3	CASSGPGQAFYF	TGTGCCAGCAGCGGACCAGGACAGGCCTTTTATTTT
TRBV30	many	TRBD1	TRBJ1-1	CAWRNLDRGPITEAFF	TGTGCCTGGAGGAACTTGGACAGGGGGCCGATCACTGAAGCTTTCTTT
TRBV6-2/TRBV6-3	few	NA	TRBJ1-5	CASSFYRKGQPQHF	TGTGCCAGCAGTTTTTACCGTAAAGGGCAGCCCCAGCATTTT
TRBV29-1	many	NA	TRBJ1-1	CSVERFREWNTEAFF	TGCAGCGTTGAAAGGTTTAGGGAATGGAACACTGAAGCTTTCTTT
TRBV20-1	many	NA	TRBJ2-1	CSARAHPRDDSFNEQFF	TGCAGTGCTAGAGCCCACCCCCGGGACGACAGCTTCAATGAGCAGTTCTTC
TRBV9	many	NA	TRBJ2-2	CASSVARGQPNTGELFF	TGTGCCAGCAGCGTGGCCCGGGGGCAGCCGAACACCGGGGAGCTGTTTTTT
TRBV4-1	NA	NA	TRBJ2-2	CASSRVSGGRTGELFF	TGCGCCAGCAGCCGCGTGTCCGGGGGGCGGACCGGGGAGCTGTTTTTT
TRBV27	many	TRBD1	TRBJ1-1	CASSTGAILNTEAFF	TGTGCCAGCAGCACAGGGGCGATCCTGAACACTGAAGCTTTCTTT
TRBV6-2/TRBV6-3	many	NA	TRBJ2-7	CASSQRTRTYEQYF	TGTGCCAGCAGTCAAAGGACACGAACCTACGAGCAGTACTTC
TRBV12-3/TRBV12-4	many	NA	TRBJ2-7	CASSPFGWYEQYF	TGTGCCAGCAGTCCCTTCGGGTGGTACGAGCAGTACTTC
TRBV7-2	many	NA	TRBJ2-5	CASSLASGAGETQYF	TGTGCCAGCAGCTTAGCATCTGGGGCTGGTGAGACCCAGTACTTC
TRBV9	many	TRBD1	TRBJ1-3	CASSLLGTDGNTIYF	TGTGCCAGCAGCCTCTTGGGGACAGACGGAAACACCATATATTTT
TRBV6-2/TRBV6-3	many	NA	TRBJ2-5	CASSLGYFGGETQYF	TGTGCCAGCAGTTTGGGATACTTTGGAGGGGAGACCCAGTACTTC
TRBV28	many	TRBD1	TRBJ2-7	CASRSGTVTYEQYF	TGTGCCAGCAGATCCGGGACAGTGACCTACGAGCAGTACTTC
TRBV18	many	TRBD1	TRBJ1-1	CASSPLTGTEAFF	TGTGCCAGCTCACCTCTGACAGGGACTGAAGCTTTCTTT
TRBV6-5	many	NA	TRBJ2-2	CASSLLEYTGELFF	TGTGCCAGCAGTTTGCTAGAATACACCGGGGAGCTGTTTTTT
TRBV20-1	many	NA	TRBJ1-6	CSARVLGAVNSPLHF	TGCAGTGCTAGAGTCCTGGGAGCGGTAAATTCACCCCTCCACTTT
TRBV7-9	many	NA	TRBJ1-6	CASSFDGGGSSPLHF	TGTGCCAGCAGCTTTGACGGGGGAGGGAGTTCACCCCTCCACTTT
TRBV6-5	many	NA	TRBJ2-5	CASSYIGQQRETQYF	TGTGCCAGCAGTTACATCGGACAACAAAGGGAGACCCAGTACTTC
TRBV12-3/TRBV12-4	NA	NA	TRBJ1-5	CASSSQIGQPQHF	TGTGCCAGCAGTTCCCAGATAGGTCAGCCCCAGCATTTT
TRBV11-2	many	TRBD1	TRBJ1-1	CASIGYGDRGWTEAFF	TGTGCCAGCATCGGGTACGGCGACAGGGGATGGACTGAAGCTTTCTTT
TRBV28	many	NA	TRBJ1-6	CASSPPGGIDLNSPLHF	TGTGCCAGCAGTCCACCGGGGGGAATCGATCTTAATTCACCCCTCCACTTT
TRBV5-6	many	NA	TRBJ2-7	CASSLGPVSYEQYF	TGTGCCAGCAGCTTAGGACCTGTCTCCTACGAGCAGTACTTC
TRBV12-3/TRBV12-4	many	TRBD2	TRBJ2-5	CASSSSGGGETQYF	TGTGCCAGCTCGTCGAGCGGGGGAGGGGAGACCCAGTACTTC
TRBV19	many	TRBD1	TRBJ1-5	CASSRRQGDSNQPQHF	TGTGCCAGTAGTAGAAGACAGGGTGATAGCAATCAGCCCCAGCATTTT
TRBV28	many	TRBD2	TRBJ2-5	CASTGGQETQYF	TGTGCCAGCACCGGGGGGCAAGAGACCCAGTACTTC
TRBV30	many	NA	TRBJ1-2	CAVPSEGIYGYTF	TGTGCCGTCCCCTCAGAGGGAATCTATGGCTACACCTTC
TRBV6-2/TRBV6-3	many	NA	TRBJ1-1	CASRSTVAEAFF	TGTGCCAGCCGCTCTACGGTGGCTGAAGCTTTCTTT
TRBV2	many	TRBD2	TRBJ2-7	CASSDRRGGTYEQYF	TGCGCCAGCAGTGATCGGCGCGGGGGGACCTACGAGCAGTACTTC
TRBV7-2	many	NA	TRBJ1-2	CASSLDAAGYTF	TGTGCCAGCAGCTTAGATGCGGCAGGCTACACCTTC
TRBV7-2	many	NA	TRBJ2-6	CASSPTGANVLTF	TGTGCCAGCAGCCCAACAGGGGCCAACGTCCTGACTTTC
TRBV28	many	NA	TRBJ2-7	CASSPRSYEQYF	TGTGCCAGCAGTCCCCGCTCCTACGAGCAGTACTTC
TRBV29-1	few	NA	TRBJ2-7	CSVEDGRRESRWEQYF	TGCAGCGTTGAAGATGGTCGTAGGGAATCCCGGTGGGAGCAGTACTTC
TRBV27	NA	NA	TRBJ2-2	CASSFRRGNTGELFF	TGTGCCAGCAGTTTCCGCAGGGGGAACACCGGGGAGCTGTTTTTT